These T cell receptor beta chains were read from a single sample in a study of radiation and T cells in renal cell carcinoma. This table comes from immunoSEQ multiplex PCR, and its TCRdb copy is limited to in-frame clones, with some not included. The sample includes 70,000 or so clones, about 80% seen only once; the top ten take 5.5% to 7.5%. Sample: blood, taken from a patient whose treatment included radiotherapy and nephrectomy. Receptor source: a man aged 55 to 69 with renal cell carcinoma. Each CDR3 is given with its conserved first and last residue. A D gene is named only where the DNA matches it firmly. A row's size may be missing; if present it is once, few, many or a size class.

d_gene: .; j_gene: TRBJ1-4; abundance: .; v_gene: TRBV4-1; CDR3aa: CASRPLGDPRGNEKLFF; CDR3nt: TGCGCCAGCAGACCTCTTGGGGACCCGCGGGGAAATGAAAAACTGTTTTTT
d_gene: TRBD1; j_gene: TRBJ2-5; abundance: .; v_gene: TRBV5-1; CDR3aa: CASSWGQGQETQYF; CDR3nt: TGCGCCAGCAGCTGGGGACAGGGGCAAGAGACCCAGTACTTC
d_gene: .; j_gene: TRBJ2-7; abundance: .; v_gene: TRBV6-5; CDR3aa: CASSYSSRRDEQYF; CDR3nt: TGTGCCAGCAGTTACTCGTCCCGCCGGGACGAGCAGTACTTC
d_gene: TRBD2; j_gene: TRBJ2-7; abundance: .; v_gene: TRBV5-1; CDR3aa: CASNSGLAGESGEQYF; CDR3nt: TGCGCCAGCAACTCGGGACTAGCGGGAGAGTCGGGCGAGCAGTACTTC
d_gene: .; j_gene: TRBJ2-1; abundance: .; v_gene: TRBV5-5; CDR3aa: CASEGRGDEQFF; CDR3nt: TGTGCCAGCGAAGGGCGAGGGGATGAGCAGTTCTTC
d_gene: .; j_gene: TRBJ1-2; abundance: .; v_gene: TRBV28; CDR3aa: CASYLYGYTF; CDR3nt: TGTGCCAGTTACCTCTATGGCTACACCTTC
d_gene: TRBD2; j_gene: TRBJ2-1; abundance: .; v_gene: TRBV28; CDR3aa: CASSFVGRATNEQFF; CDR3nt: TGTGCCAGCAGTTTTGTCGGGAGGGCCACCAATGAGCAGTTCTTC
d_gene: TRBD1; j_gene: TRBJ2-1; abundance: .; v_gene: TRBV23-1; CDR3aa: CASIPGQRDNEQFF; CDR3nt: TGCGCCAGTATCCCGGGACAGCGTGACAATGAGCAGTTCTTC
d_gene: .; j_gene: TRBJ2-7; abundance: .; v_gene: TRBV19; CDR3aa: CASSMVGVYEQYF; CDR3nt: TGTGCCAGTAGTATGGTGGGAGTCTACGAGCAGTACTTC
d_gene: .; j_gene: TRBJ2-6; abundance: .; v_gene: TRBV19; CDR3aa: CASSLTGMRVGSGANVLTF; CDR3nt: TGTGCCAGTAGCCTCACGGGGATGAGGGTAGGGTCTGGGGCCAACGTCCTGACTTTC
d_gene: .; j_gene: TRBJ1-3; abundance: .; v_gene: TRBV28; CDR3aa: CASSFRRALRNTIYF; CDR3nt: TGTGCCAGCAGTTTCCGGCGGGCATTAAGAAACACCATATATTTT
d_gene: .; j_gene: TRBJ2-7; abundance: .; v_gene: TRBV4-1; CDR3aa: CASSQDGGQYYEQYF; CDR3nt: TGCGCCAGCAGCCAAGATGGCGGGCAGTACTACGAGCAGTACTTC
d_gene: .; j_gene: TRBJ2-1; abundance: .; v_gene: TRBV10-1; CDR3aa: CASSTSGAESNEQFF; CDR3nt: TGCGCCAGCAGTACCTCCGGGGCAGAATCCAATGAGCAGTTCTTC
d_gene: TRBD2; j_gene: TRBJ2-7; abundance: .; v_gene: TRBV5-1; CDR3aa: CASSLDASGISYEQYF; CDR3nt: TGCGCCAGCAGCTTAGACGCTAGCGGGATTTCCTACGAGCAGTACTTC
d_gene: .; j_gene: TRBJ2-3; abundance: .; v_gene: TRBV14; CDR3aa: CASSPTVPSTDTQYF; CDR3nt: TGTGCCAGCAGTCCGACAGTCCCTAGCACAGATACGCAGTATTTT
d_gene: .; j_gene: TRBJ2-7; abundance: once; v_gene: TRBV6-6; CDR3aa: CASSWPSEVHYEQYF; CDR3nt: TGTGCCAGCAGTTGGCCCTCGGAGGTTCACTACGAGCAGTACTTC
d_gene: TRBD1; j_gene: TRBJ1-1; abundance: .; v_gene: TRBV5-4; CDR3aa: CASSPRGGTVIVATEAFF; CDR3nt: TGTGCCAGCAGCCCCCGGGGAGGGACAGTGATTGTTGCCACTGAAGCTTTCTTT
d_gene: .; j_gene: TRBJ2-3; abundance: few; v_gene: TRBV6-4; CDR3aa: CASSEAPTTDTQYF; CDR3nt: TGTGCCAGCAGTGAGGCCCCTACCACAGATACGCAGTATTTT
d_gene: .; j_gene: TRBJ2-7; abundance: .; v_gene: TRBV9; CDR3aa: CASSVDGFPHDEQYF; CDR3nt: TGTGCCAGCAGCGTAGACGGGTTCCCCCACGACGAGCAGTACTTC
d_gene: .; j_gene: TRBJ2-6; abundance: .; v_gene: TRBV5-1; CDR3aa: CASSLVSGGGGANVLTF; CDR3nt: TGCGCCAGCAGCTTGGTCTCAGGGGGAGGTGGGGCCAACGTCCTGACTTTC
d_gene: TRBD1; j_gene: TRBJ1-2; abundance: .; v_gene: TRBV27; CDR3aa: CASGPRGRTYGYTF; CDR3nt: TGTGCCAGCGGCCCCAGGGGGCGTACCTATGGCTACACCTTC
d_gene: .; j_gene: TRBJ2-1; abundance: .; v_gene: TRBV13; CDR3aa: CASSLPFRRANEQFF; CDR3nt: TGTGCCAGCAGCCTCCCCTTTCGGCGGGCGAATGAGCAGTTCTTC
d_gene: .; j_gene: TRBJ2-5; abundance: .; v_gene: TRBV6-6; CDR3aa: CASSYRPGDQETQYF; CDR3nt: TGTGCCAGCAGTTACCGCCCGGGTGACCAAGAGACCCAGTACTTC
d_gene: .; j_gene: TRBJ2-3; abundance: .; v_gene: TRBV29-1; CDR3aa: CSVGKWERTDTQYF; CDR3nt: TGCAGCGTTGGGAAGTGGGAGAGGACAGATACGCAGTATTTT
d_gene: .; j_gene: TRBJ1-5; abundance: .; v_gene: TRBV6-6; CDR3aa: CASSTGYSDNQPQHF; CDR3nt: TGTGCCAGCAGTACAGGGTATAGCGACAATCAGCCCCAGCATTTT
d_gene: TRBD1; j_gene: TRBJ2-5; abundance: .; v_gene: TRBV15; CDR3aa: CATSTTTGGETQYF; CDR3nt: TGTGCCACCAGCACCACGACAGGGGGGGAGACCCAGTACTTC
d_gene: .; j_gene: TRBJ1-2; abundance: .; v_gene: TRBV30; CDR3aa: CAWSFGSLHYTF; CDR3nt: TGTGCCTGGAGTTTTGGGAGTCTACACTACACCTTC
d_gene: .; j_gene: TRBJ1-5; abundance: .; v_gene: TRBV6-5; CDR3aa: CASRRTPTGQPQHF; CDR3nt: TGTGCCAGCAGAAGGACACCAACGGGACAGCCCCAGCATTTT
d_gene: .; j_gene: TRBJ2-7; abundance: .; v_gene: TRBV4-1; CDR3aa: CASSHRAYSPYYEQYF; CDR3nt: TGCGCCAGCAGCCATCGGGCCTACTCTCCGTACTACGAGCAGTACTTC
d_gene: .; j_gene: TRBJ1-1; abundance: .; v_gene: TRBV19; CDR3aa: CASSPTWGEAFF; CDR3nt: TGTGCCAGTAGTCCAACGTGGGGCGAAGCTTTCTTT
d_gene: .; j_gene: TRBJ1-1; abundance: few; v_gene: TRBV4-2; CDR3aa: CASSRGGAGEAFF; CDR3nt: TGTGCCAGCAGCCGTGGGGGCGCTGGTGAAGCTTTCTTT